A single sample is the source of the 17 T cell receptor beta chains below, sequenced in a study of blood T cell repertoires in COVID-19. Sequenced by immunoSEQ multiplex PCR; TCRdb stores in-frame clones only, minus some. The data contain over 100,000 clones, 80% of them seen just once; the ten biggest clones take up about 4.7%. Sequenced sample: peripheral blood. The receptor set was obtained from a human donor in a cohort sampled during active or convalescent COVID-19.

DNA for the CDR3: TGTGCCAGCACCCCAGCGGGTAAGACCTACGAGCAGTACTTC. Protein: CASTPAGKTYEQYF. V usage is TRBV28 and J usage is TRBJ2-7; tentatively, D is TRBD2 (6 bases). The CDR3 contains 14 residues. V was clipped by 7 bases and J by 2 bases, with 15 bases between them. Germline V gene lookup returns CDR1 MDHEN and CDR2 SYDVKM. Full variable domain (remainder filled in from reference TRBV28 and TRBJ2-7): DVKVTQSSRYLVKRTGEKVFLECVQDMDHENMFWYRQDPGLGLRLIYFSYDVKMKEKGDIPEGYSVSREKKERFSLILESASTNQTSMYLCASTPAGKTYEQYFGPGTRLTVT.

This chain links TRBV27 with TRBJ1-1; D is perhaps TRBD1 (5 bases). Trimming stripped 5 bases from V and 2 bases from J, with 12 bases between. This CDR3 is built from 14 residues. Germline CDR1 and CDR2: MNHEY and SMNVEV (reference sequence). CDR3 amino acids: CASSHLQGNTEAFF. The CDR3 DNA is TGTGCCAGCAGTCACCTTCAGGGAAACACTGAAGCTTTCTTT.

This clone was counted many times. The V call is TRBV12-5, the J call TRBJ1-5; the D is unclear. The CDR3 length is 16 residues. V was shortened by 2 bases and J by 4 bases, with 15 bases between the two germline ends. From germline, CDR1 is LGHNT and CDR2 FRNRAP. This CDR3 reads CASGLFPHGENQPQHF. The CDR3 bases are TGTGCTAGTGGTTTGTTCCCTCACGGGGAGAATCAGCCCCAGCATTTT.

The chain employs TRBV5-1 and TRBJ1-3; 10 nucleotides line up with TRBD1. The germline V gene encodes CDR1 SGHRS and CDR2 YFSETQ. Trimming removed 7 bases from V and 0 bases from J; junction bases left unmatched: 13. The CDR3 is 18 amino acids. This CDR3 is CASSGQGSVQDSGNTIYF. The DNA of the CDR3 is TGCGCCAGCTCGGGACAGGGGTCAGTCCAAGACTCTGGAAACACCATATATTTT.

This chain joins TRBV5-8 and TRBJ2-7, with 8 nucleotides matching TRBD1. Germline V lookup: CDR1 SGHTS, CDR2 YDEGEE. This CDR3 region has 17 residues. V lost 1 base and J lost 6; bases outside the gene matches: 15. CDR3 sequence: CASSLKSGTGGFREQYF. DNA for the CDR3: TGTGCCAGCAGCTTGAAAAGTGGAACAGGGGGATTTCGCGAGCAGTACTTC.

The rearrangement joins TRBV3-1 (or the pseudogene TRBV3-2) to TRBJ1-1, with a possible D match to TRBD1 (6 bases). Looked up from germline, CDR1 is LGHDT and CDR2 is YNNKEL (reference sequence). V lost 5 bases, J lost 5 bases, and 15 bases lay in between. This CDR3 contains 14 residues. CDR3 DNA: TGTGCCAGCAGCTTCGCAGGGGCTTGGACTGAAGCTTTCTTT. Translated: CASSFAGAWTEAFF.

This clone was seen only once. The rearrangement joins TRBV6-5 to TRBJ1-6; D remains unclear. CDR1 is MNHEY and CDR2 is SVGAGI in the germline V gene. The V gene lost 2 bases and the J gene lost 9 bases, with 5 bases spanning the gap. CDR3 length: 12 amino acids. The CDR3 loop is CASSYRGSPLHF. Here the CDR3 DNA reads TGTGCCAGCAGTTACCGAGGTTCACCCCTCCACTTT.

Only a few counts were recorded for this clone. V usage is TRBV7-9 and J usage is TRBJ2-3; TRBD2 matches at 10 bases. The germline V gene has CDR1 SEHNR and CDR2 FQNEAQ (reference sequence). Unmatched junction bases numbered 5, after V lost 5 bases and J lost 0 bases. This CDR3 contains 16 residues. The CDR3 DNA reads as TGTGCCAGCAGCCTGAGGACTAGCGGAAGCACAGATACGCAGTATTTT. This gives the protein CASSLRTSGSTDTQYF.

The chain couples TRBV28 to TRBJ2-7, with D tentatively TRBD2 (5 bases). The CDR3 length is 12 residues. Germline assignment: CDR1 MDHEN and CDR2 SYDVKM. V shed 7 bases and J shed 6 bases, with 13 bases lying between them. The DNA of the CDR3 is TGTGCCAGCACCGGGGTACTACGCGAGCAGTACTTC. It yields the protein CASTGVLREQYF.

The J gene is TRBJ1-3, the V gene TRBV7-2, with TRBD1 identical over 8 bases. CDR3 length: 15 residues. Germline V gives CDR1 SGHTA, CDR2 FQGNSA. The junction had 10 bases not matched to a gene; V was cut back by 4 bases and J by 8 bases. CDR3 sequence reads: CASSYGQGLGYTIYF. In DNA, the CDR3 is TGTGCCAGCAGCTATGGACAGGGCTTAGGGTACACCATATATTTT.

This chain uses TRBV5-6 with TRBJ2-1, with D maybe TRBD1 (6 bases). There are 16 residues in the CDR3. CDR1 is SGHDT and CDR2 is YYEEEE in the germline V gene. The germline V and J ends were trimmed by 6 bases and 8 bases, with 24 bases remaining between them. The CDR3 DNA reads TGTGCCAGCATCCTCTTAGTGGACAGCCGTGGAGATGAGCAGTTCTTC. It codes for CASILLVDSRGDEQFF.

This clone was recorded a few times. V is TRBV7-8 and J is TRBJ1-5, with TRBD1 matching over 11 bases. V lost 2 bases, J lost 7 bases, and 7 bases stayed unmatched. Germline V gene lookup returns CDR1 SGHVS and CDR2 FQNEAQ. The CDR3 has 16 residues. The CDR3 region is CASSLWDRGLDQPQHF. CDR3 nucleotides: TGTGCCAGCAGCTTATGGGACAGGGGGTTGGACCAGCCCCAGCATTTT.

This clone was detected a few times. The rearrangement links TRBV30 to TRBJ1-3; the D gene is possibly TRBD1 (5 bases). V lost 4 bases to trimming and J lost 0 bases, with 7 bases between them. Germline V gene data show CDR1 as GTSNPN and CDR2 as SVGIG (reference sequence). The CDR3 covers 13 residues. DNA of the CDR3: TGTGCCTGGACAAGGGGCTCTGGAAACACCATATATTTT. It is translated as CAWTRGSGNTIYF. Looking up the rest from reference TRBV30 and TRBJ1-3 gives the full variable domain: SQTIHQWPATLVQPVGSPLSLECTVEGTSNPNLYWYRQAAGRGLQLLFYSVGIGQISSEVPQNLSASRPQDRQFILSSKKLLLSDSGFYLCAWTRGSGNTIYFGEGSWLTVV.

This clone showed up just a few times. The chain links TRBV6-1 to TRBJ1-3, with TRBD1 matching 7 bases. Unmatched junction bases numbered 7, after V lost 2 bases and J lost 0 bases. The CDR3 is 17 residues long. Germline lookup yields CDR1 MNHNS and CDR2 SASEGT. The CDR3 protein is CASSETRQGLSGNTIYF. DNA of the CDR3: TGTGCCAGCAGTGAAACAAGACAGGGCCTCTCTGGAAACACCATATATTTT.

The chain combines TRBV10-1 with TRBJ2-1; 9 positions agree with TRBD1. Germline values: CDR1 WNHNN, CDR2 SYGVQD (reference sequence). The CDR3 covers 16 residues. V lost 4 bases, J lost 12 bases, and 16 bases stayed unmatched. CDR3 DNA: TGCGCCAGCAGTGGCACGACCGGGACAGGGTATCCTCGGCAGTTCTTC. It codes for CASSGTTGTGYPRQFF.

This clone has a handful of counts. V gene TRBV11-3 combines with J gene TRBJ2-3, with 8 bases matching TRBD2. CDR3 length: 14 residues. Trimming cost V 1 base and J 6 bases; bases outside gene matches: 3. In germline, CDR1 is SGHNT, CDR2 YENEEA. CDR3 in amino acids: CASSLAGGPDTQYF. CDR3 in DNA: TGTGCCAGCAGCTTAGCGGGGGGGCCTGATACGCAGTATTTT.

The chain recombines TRBV6-2 or TRBV6-3 with TRBJ2-1; 11 bases agree with TRBD2. Germline V gives CDR1 MNHEY, CDR2 SVGEGT. The CDR3 runs 20 residues. Trimming at V came to 0 bases and at J to 1 base, leaving 11 bases not matched to a gene. The CDR3 here is CASSYSTRTSGFRSYNEQFF. In nucleotides, the CDR3 is TGTGCCAGCAGTTACTCTACACGGACTAGCGGGTTTAGGTCCTACAATGAGCAGTTCTTC.